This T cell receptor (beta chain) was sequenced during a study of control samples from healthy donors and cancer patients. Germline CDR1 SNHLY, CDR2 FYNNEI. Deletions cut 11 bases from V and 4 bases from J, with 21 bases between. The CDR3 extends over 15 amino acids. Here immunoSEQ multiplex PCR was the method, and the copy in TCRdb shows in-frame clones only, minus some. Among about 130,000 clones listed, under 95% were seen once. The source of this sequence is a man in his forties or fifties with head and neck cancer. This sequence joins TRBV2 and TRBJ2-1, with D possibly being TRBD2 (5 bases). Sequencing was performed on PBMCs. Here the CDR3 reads CASFRGSGIYNEQFF. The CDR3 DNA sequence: TGTGCCTCCTTCCGAGGATCGGGGATATACAATGAGCAGTTCTTC.